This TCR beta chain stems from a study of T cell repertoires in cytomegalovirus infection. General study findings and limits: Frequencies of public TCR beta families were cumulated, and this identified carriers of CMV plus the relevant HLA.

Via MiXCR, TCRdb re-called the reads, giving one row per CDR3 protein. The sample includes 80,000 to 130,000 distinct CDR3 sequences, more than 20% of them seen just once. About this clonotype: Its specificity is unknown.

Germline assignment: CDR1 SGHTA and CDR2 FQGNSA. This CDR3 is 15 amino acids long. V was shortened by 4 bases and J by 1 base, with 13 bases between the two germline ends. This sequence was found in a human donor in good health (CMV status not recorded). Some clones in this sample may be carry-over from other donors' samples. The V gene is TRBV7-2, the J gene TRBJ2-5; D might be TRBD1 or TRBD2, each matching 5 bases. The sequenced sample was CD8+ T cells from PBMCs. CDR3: CASSSGPAVQETQYF. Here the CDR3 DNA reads TGTGCCAGCAGCTCGGGACCAGCGGTCCAAGAGACCCAGTACTTC.